Listed here is a single T cell receptor (beta chain). Its target is not known. Production of TCR cDNA was by 5'RACE template switching, which also added a universal primer site and UMIs. MiXCR, run by TCRdb on the 5' RACE reads, gives a single entry per CDR3 protein. This sample has over 300,000 distinct CDR3 sequences, with 4.1% found just once. J was trimmed by 9 bases and V by 4 bases; bases with no gene match: 9. Looked up from germline, CDR1 is SGHDT and CDR2 is YYEEEE. The CDR3 length is 14 residues. This sample stems from a study of T cells after yellow fever vaccination. Across the whole study: When fractions had low cell numbers, they were prepared with SMART-Seq v4 Ultra Low Input. Overall study results and limits: Contaminating bulk clonotypes could be abundant in FACS-sorted repertoires.

The sequence derives from a man younger than 35 who received the YFV17D yellow fever vaccine. V usage is TRBV5-6 and J usage is TRBJ2-1, with 8 bases that match TRBD1. The source was PBMCs, collected 5 days after the yellow fever booster vaccination. The CDR3 DNA reads TGTGCCAGCAGCCCGCCGGGACAGGACTTTGAGCAGTTCTTC. Translation: CASSPPGQDFEQFF.